This TCR beta chain was documented in a study of spatial heterogeneity in lung cancer. Study-wide background: There were consistently more beta-chain sequences detected than alpha-chain sequences.

CDR3 length: 14 residues. Germline V gives CDR1 MDHEN, CDR2 SYDVKM. The junction had 6 bases not matched to a gene; V was cut back by 6 bases and J by 3 bases. Time point: sample taken at primary tumor resection. From tumor, nontumor lung or frozen PBMC, whole RNA was taken unsorted for sequencing. TCR cDNA molecules each carried a unique molecular identifier. TCRdb passed the 5' RACE reads through MiXCR, listing each CDR3 protein once. The data contain around 40,000 distinct CDR3 sequences, 4.5% to 6% of them singletons. This clonotype was recorded many times. Its target is not known. Study observations and caveats: Blood carried ubiquitous expanded tumor TCRs more at resection than follow-up.

The sequence came from a male donor with early-stage non-small cell lung cancer. The chain is built from TRBV28 and TRBJ1-1, with 8 bases lining up with TRBD1. The sequencing here drew on PBMCs, taken at surgery. This chain's CDR3 is CASRIQGVDTEAFF. In nucleotides, the CDR3 is TGTGCCAGCAGGATACAGGGGGTGGACACTGAAGCTTTCTTT.